A single sample is the source of the 5 T cell receptor beta chains below, sequenced in a study of OX40 agonist ivuxolimab in advanced cancers. The table came from immunoSEQ multiplex PCR; TCRdb's copy has only in-frame clones and leaves some out. The sample contains approximately 32,000 clones, roughly nine tenths of which appear only once. Specimen: CD4+ or CD8+ T cells sorted from blood, collected in a trial of the OX40 agonist ivuxolimab. These receptors originate from an adult with an advanced solid tumor such as melanoma, head and neck, liver or kidney cancer.

The chain recombines TRBV5-1 with TRBJ1-6; 9 positions match TRBD1. From germline, CDR1 is SGHRS and CDR2 YFSETQ. Trimming removed 4 bases from V and 6 bases from J; junction bases left unmatched: 8. The CDR3 totals 16 residues. The CDR3 DNA reads as TGCGCCAGCAGCCGCCGACAGGGGGGGACTAATTCACCCCTCCACTTT. It specifies CASSRRQGGTNSPLHF.

The V gene is TRBV7-3, the J gene TRBJ1-1; the D is unclear. V shed 4 bases and J shed 3 bases, with 9 bases lying between them. From germline, CDR1 is SGHTA and CDR2 FQGTGA. The CDR3 sequence is 13 residues long. DNA of the CDR3: TGTGCCAGCAGCTCCCGGGCTGACACTGAAGCTTTCTTT. It is translated as CASSSRADTEAFF.

The chain recombines TRBV6-6 with TRBJ1-3; 7 bases align to TRBD1. The CDR3 sequence is 14 residues long. V trimming: 8 bases; J trimming: 8 bases; junction bases outside the gene matches: 12. Germline V gene lookup returns CDR1 MNHNY and CDR2 SVGAGI (reference sequence). The CDR3 region has the DNA TGTGCCAGCGGACCTGGGACAGTTGGCCACACCATATATTTT. Its protein product is CASGPGTVGHTIYF.

The rearrangement joins TRBV6-1 to TRBJ2-7, with 8 positions matching TRBD2. Germline V lookup: CDR1 MNHNS, CDR2 SASEGT. The CDR3 is 14 residues long. The V gene end was trimmed by 4 bases and the J gene end by 3 bases; junction bases not matched to a gene: 5. CDR3 in amino acids: CASSAGTSIYEQYF. In DNA form, the CDR3 reads TGTGCCAGCAGTGCCGGGACTAGTATCTACGAGCAGTACTTC.

The V call is TRBV12-5, the J call TRBJ1-1; D not certain. Germline V gene data show CDR1 as LGHNT and CDR2 as FRNRAP. The ends were cut back, 5 bases at V and 4 bases at J, with 8 bases in the middle. The CDR3 has 12 residues. The CDR3 nucleotides are TGTGCTAGTGGTACCCTCCTCACTGAAGCTTTCTTT. This codes for CASGTLLTEAFF.